The entry below gives a single TCR beta chain sequence along with its context. TCRdb reanalyzed the 5' RACE reads, giving one entry per CDR3 protein sequence and no DNA. The listing contains approximately 330,000 distinct CDR3 sequences. These data belong to a study of monozygotic twins with inflammatory bowel disease. The CDR3 extends over 14 amino acids. Sequencing was carried out using blood. The origin of this receptor is a human donor with ulcerative colitis or Crohn's disease, or a healthy co-twin of an affected twin (not recorded which). The chain couples TRBV12-3 or TRBV12-4 to TRBJ1-2; TCRdb indicates TRBD1, and absent DNA this call remains unverified. Here the CDR3 reads CASSFQQGFYGYTF.